One sample yielded the 8 T cell receptor beta chains listed below, sequenced in a study of cytomegalovirus exposure and HLA in healthy donors. Primers for the PCR totalled 60 Vbeta and 13 Jbeta. The assay was immunoSEQ multiplex PCR, and TCRdb's table has in-frame clones only and misses some. The sample lists 95,000 or so clones, around 86% occurring once. The specimen sequenced was PBMCs. These receptors all come from an older woman in good health and CMV-seropositive.

This chain connects TRBV19 to TRBJ1-2, with 9 bases aligning to TRBD1. The CDR3 totals 19 residues. Per the germline V gene, CDR1 is LNHDA and CDR2 is SQIVND (reference sequence). V gave up 3 bases and J gave up 8 bases; unmatched junction bases: 22. In DNA, the CDR3 is TGTGCCAGTAGTATCCTCGAAATTCCGCGAACAGGGGGCGCGGGGGGCTACACCTTC. It yields the protein CASSILEIPRTGGAGGYTF.

This clone was found a few times. V usage is TRBV7-9 and J usage is TRBJ1-3, with a weak D call TRBD1 (5 bases). Trimming pared 0 bases from V and 6 bases from J, leaving 9 bases between. Germline V gives CDR1 SEHNR, CDR2 FQNEAQ (reference sequence). This CDR3 is 14 amino acids long. DNA of the CDR3: TGTGCCAGCAGCTTAGCGGGAGGGACAAACACCATATATTTT. Amino acid sequence: CASSLAGGTNTIYF.

The genes are TRBV27 and TRBJ2-5, with D possibly TRBD2 on 5 matching bases. The DNA end is a closer match to TRBJ2-7, so the J assignment may be wrong. The CDR3 has 15 amino acids. In germline, CDR1 is MNHEY, CDR2 SMNVEV (reference sequence). The CDR3 loop reads CASSLRGSGSYEQYF. CDR3 sequence (DNA): TGTGCCAGCAGTTTACGAGGGTCGGGATCCTACGAGCAGTACTTC.

The chain couples TRBV30 to TRBJ1-2; 11 bases match TRBD1. Germline V gives CDR1 GTSNPN, CDR2 SVGIG (reference sequence). V lost 3 bases, J lost 4 bases, and 10 bases stayed unmatched. CDR3 size: 16 residues. Here the CDR3 reads CAWRGTGGVLRYGYTF. CDR3 DNA sequence: TGTGCCTGGAGGGGGACAGGGGGGGTTCTCCGCTATGGCTACACCTTC.

The rearrangement joins TRBV6-1 to TRBJ2-1; 14 nucleotides line up with TRBD2. In germline, CDR1 is MNHNS, CDR2 SASEGT. V was clipped by 3 bases and J by 6 bases; unmatched bases: 4. The CDR3 covers 16 residues. The CDR3 here is CASSEGLAGARNEQFF. CDR3 nucleotide sequence: TGTGCCAGCAGTGAGGGACTAGCGGGAGCCCGCAATGAGCAGTTCTTC.

J is TRBJ1-1 and V is TRBV18, with D possibly matching TRBD1 (5 bases). The ends were cut back, 0 bases at V and 5 bases at J, with 19 bases in the middle. CDR1 and CDR2 (germline): KGHSH, LQKENI. This CDR3 has 17 amino acids. The CDR3 is CASSPPRGREERTEAFF. The CDR3 bases are TGTGCCAGCTCACCACCGCGGGGCAGGGAGGAGAGAACTGAAGCTTTCTTT.

This chain connects TRBV6-8 to TRBJ2-7, with 7 bases that match TRBD2. J lost 4 bases, V lost 6 bases, and 6 bases had no gene match. Germline CDR1 MNHGY, CDR2 SAAAGT. The CDR3 sequence is 13 residues long. The CDR3 spells CASRGEGRYEQYF. The CDR3, as DNA: TGTGCCAGCAGGGGGGAGGGAAGGTACGAGCAGTACTTC.

This sequence joins TRBV18 and TRBJ1-2; TRBD1 agrees at 8 bases. Germline V gives CDR1 KGHSH, CDR2 LQKENI. The CDR3 length is 16 residues. The V segment lost 6 bases and the J segment 4 bases; nucleotides outside the gene matches: 13. CDR3 bases: TGTGCCAGCTCTCCCGGGACAGGCGCGCTCGTCTATGGCTACACCTTC. It is translated as CASSPGTGALVYGYTF.